This entry concerns a single TCR beta chain. The antigen remains unidentified. This entry is derived from a study of beta chain features in type 1 diabetes. For the study at large: Patients were similar to healthy donors in age and gender (as well as in cell yields). Study findings and constraints: TCRB CDR3 length was moderately but significantly reduced in all four CD4+ subsets of Type 1 diabetes patients. Within patients, naive, central memory and Treg TCRB repertoires seemed more similar than within healthy donors. When cDNA is sequenced, cells with high TCR expression could be over-represented.

Per germline, CDR1 SGDLS and CDR2 YYNGEE. V was clipped by 3 bases and J by 7 bases, with 14 bases between them. This CDR3 is 14 amino acids long. The entirety of the isolated RNA underwent reverse transcription, so expressed TCRB transcripts were sequenced. Sequenced by immunoSEQ multiplex PCR; TCRdb stores in-frame clones only, minus some. The table has approximately 140,000 clones, about 7% seen once. Sequenced input: central memory CD4+ T cells from blood. This sequence originates from a woman aged 25 to 39 in good health. This chain links TRBV9 with TRBJ1-5; TRBD1 might be the D (6 bases). Here the CDR3 reads CASSGAGAWQPQHF. CDR3 coding DNA: TGTGCCAGCAGCGGGGCAGGGGCCTGGCAGCCCCAGCATTTT.